This T cell receptor (beta chain) was recorded in a study of cytomegalovirus exposure and HLA in healthy donors. Study outcomes and limitations: The study recorded over 150 TCR beta chains that were cytomegalovirus-associated. In vitro testing confirmed a few CMV-associated chains as specific for CMV antigens.

As regards this clone: Its antigen is unidentified.

The data were produced by immunoSEQ multiplex PCR, yet TCRdb's version contains in-frame clones alone and is incomplete. The sample carries 100,000 to 150,000 clones, 95% to 96% recorded once. This CDR3 is built from 18 residues. Germline V gene lookup returns CDR1 SGHDT and CDR2 YYEEEE. Unmatched junction bases numbered 10, after V lost 2 bases and J lost 4 bases. The source is a man aged 18 to 29 in good health and CMV-seronegative. The sequenced sample was PBMCs. This sequence joins TRBV5-6 and TRBJ2-1, with 12 bases fitting TRBD2. CDR3: CASSFPALAGGRYNEQFF. The CDR3, as DNA: TGTGCCAGCAGCTTCCCGGCACTAGCGGGAGGAAGATACAATGAGCAGTTCTTC.